This T cell receptor beta chain is drawn from a study of response to subunit inactivated influenza vaccine. This clonotype was seen only a few times. TCRdb re-analysed the RT-PCR reads in MiXCR, keeping a single row per CDR3 protein. Counted here are over 800,000 distinct CDR3 sequences, around 20% occurring once; the ten biggest clones make up roughly 10%. The sequencing used PBMCs from blood, collected 5 days after vaccination. The source of this sequence is a middle-aged man who received an inactivated influenza vaccine.

The CDR3 reads CASKVQSSYNEQFF. In DNA, the CDR3 is TGTGCCAGCAAGGTTCAGAGCTCCTACAATGAGCAGTTCTTC. The chain employs TRBV12-3 or TRBV12-4 and TRBJ2-1, with D hard to call. This CDR3 region has 14 residues. The germline V and J ends were trimmed by 7 bases and 0 bases, with 10 bases remaining between them.